These T cell receptor beta chains were read from a single sample in a study of regulatory T cells in long-lasting Graves disease. Via MiXCR, TCRdb re-called the multiplex PCR reads, giving one row per CDR3 protein. Of roughly 500,000 distinct CDR3 sequences listed, 12% are singletons. The sample was also linked to a second study, of T cells in Graves' hyperthyroidism and ophthalmopathy.

The starting material was peripheral blood mononuclear cells (PBMCs), obtained at new diagnosis, from a patient treated with antithyroid drugs. These receptors all stem from a young woman with Graves disease. CDR3s include the opening cysteine and the closing phenylalanine or tryptophan. The D gene is left open where the match is weak. The size field is filled for only some rows; it gives once, few, many or a size class.

d_gene: NA
j_gene: TRBJ2-5
v_gene: TRBV27
abundance: many
CDR3aa: CASSPRRRETQYF
CDR3nt: TGTGCCAGCAGTCCCCGGCGGCGGGAGACCCAGTACTTC

d_gene: TRBD1
j_gene: TRBJ2-7
v_gene: TRBV20-1
abundance: few
CDR3aa: CSAVSGTAATYEQYF
CDR3nt: TGCAGTGCTGTTTCCGGGACAGCGGCTACCTACGAGCAGTACTTC

d_gene: NA
j_gene: TRBJ2-1
v_gene: TRBV11-2
abundance: many
CDR3aa: CASSLPSGAYNEQFF
CDR3nt: TGTGCCAGCAGCTTGCCCAGCGGAGCGTACAATGAGCAGTTCTTC

d_gene: NA
j_gene: TRBJ2-5
v_gene: TRBV10-3
abundance: many
CDR3aa: CAISELGETQYF
CDR3nt: TGTGCCATCAGTGAGCTGGGGGAGACCCAGTACTTC

d_gene: NA
j_gene: TRBJ1-3
v_gene: TRBV20-1
abundance: NA
CDR3aa: CSASRRGTGNTIYF
CDR3nt: TGCAGTGCTAGCCGGAGGGGAACTGGAAACACCATATATTTT

d_gene: TRBD2
j_gene: TRBJ2-7
v_gene: TRBV7-9
abundance: many
CDR3aa: CASSLGETSGRTWSYEQYF
CDR3nt: TGTGCCAGCAGCTTAGGGGAGACTAGCGGGAGAACCTGGTCCTACGAGCAGTACTTC

d_gene: TRBD2
j_gene: TRBJ2-1
v_gene: TRBV7-2
abundance: many
CDR3aa: CASTPALAANEQFF
CDR3nt: TGTGCCAGCACCCCAGCTCTAGCGGCCAATGAGCAGTTCTTC

d_gene: TRBD1
j_gene: TRBJ1-2
v_gene: TRBV19
abundance: many
CDR3aa: CASSPYRGTDFYYGYTF
CDR3nt: TGTGCCAGTAGTCCTTATCGGGGGACAGACTTTTACTATGGCTACACCTTC

d_gene: TRBD2
j_gene: TRBJ2-1
v_gene: TRBV5-8
abundance: once
CDR3aa: CASSLLLAGDYNEQFF
CDR3nt: TGTGCCAGCAGCTTACTCCTGGCGGGGGACTACAATGAGCAGTTCTTC

d_gene: TRBD1
j_gene: TRBJ2-5
v_gene: TRBV11-2
abundance: many
CDR3aa: CASSLGQGETQYF
CDR3nt: TGTGCCAGCAGCTTAGGACAGGGGGAGACCCAGTACTTC

d_gene: NA
j_gene: TRBJ1-2
v_gene: TRBV6-9
abundance: few
CDR3aa: CASSYTTGRVYGYTF
CDR3nt: TGTGCCAGCAGTTACACAACGGGACGGGTATATGGCTACACCTTC

d_gene: NA
j_gene: TRBJ2-3
v_gene: TRBV3-1
abundance: NA
CDR3aa: CASSQDTANTQYF
CDR3nt: TGTGCCAGCAGCCAAGATACGGCGAATACGCAGTATTTT

d_gene: NA
j_gene: TRBJ1-1
v_gene: TRBV12-3/TRBV12-4
abundance: many
CDR3aa: CASSVGGSNTEAFF
CDR3nt: TGTGCCAGCAGCGTAGGGGGGTCGAACACTGAAGCTTTCTTT

d_gene: NA
j_gene: TRBJ2-2
v_gene: TRBV7-9
abundance: NA
CDR3aa: CASSLEAPGELFF
CDR3nt: TGTGCCAGCAGCTTAGAGGCACCCGGGGAGCTGTTTTTT

d_gene: TRBD1
j_gene: TRBJ1-1
v_gene: TRBV11-1
abundance: many
CDR3aa: CASSPYRGPGDTEAFF
CDR3nt: TGTGCCAGCAGCCCGTACAGGGGGCCAGGGGACACTGAAGCTTTCTTT

d_gene: TRBD1
j_gene: TRBJ1-5
v_gene: TRBV11-2
abundance: many
CDR3aa: CASSLAGQGNQPQHF
CDR3nt: TGTGCCAGCAGCTTAGCGGGACAGGGGAATCAGCCCCAGCATTTT

d_gene: NA
j_gene: TRBJ1-4
v_gene: TRBV5-1
abundance: many
CDR3aa: CASSLAGRTEKLFF
CDR3nt: TGCGCCAGCAGCTTGGCAGGGCGAACAGAAAAACTGTTTTTT

d_gene: TRBD2
j_gene: TRBJ2-3
v_gene: TRBV4-3
abundance: NA
CDR3aa: CASSQVTGGSTDTQYF
CDR3nt: TGCGCCAGCAGCCAAGTCACGGGAGGGAGCACAGATACGCAGTATTTT

d_gene: TRBD1
j_gene: TRBJ2-7
v_gene: TRBV2
abundance: many
CDR3aa: CASRIRQGERFQQYF
CDR3nt: TGTGCCAGCCGCATCCGACAGGGGGAACGGTTTCAGCAGTACTTC

d_gene: NA
j_gene: TRBJ1-4
v_gene: TRBV18
abundance: many
CDR3aa: CASSGRANEKLFF
CDR3nt: TGTGCCAGCTCGGGTAGAGCTAATGAAAAACTGTTTTTT

d_gene: TRBD2
j_gene: TRBJ2-7
v_gene: TRBV5-4
abundance: many
CDR3aa: CASSLPSSGSSYEQYF
CDR3nt: TGTGCCAGCAGCCTCCCATCTAGCGGGTCCTCCTACGAGCAGTACTTC

d_gene: TRBD2
j_gene: TRBJ2-1
v_gene: TRBV5-1
abundance: NA
CDR3aa: CASSLWGEAGHNEQFF
CDR3nt: TGCGCCAGCAGCTTGTGGGGGGAAGCGGGGCACAATGAGCAGTTCTTC

d_gene: NA
j_gene: TRBJ2-5
v_gene: TRBV28
abundance: few
CDR3aa: CASSLIALQTQYF
CDR3nt: TGTGCCAGCAGTTTAATAGCGCTACAGACCCAGTACTTC

d_gene: NA
j_gene: TRBJ2-7
v_gene: TRBV4-3
abundance: NA
CDR3aa: CASSQAIAAYEQYF
CDR3nt: TGCGCCAGCAGCCAAGCGATCGCAGCCTACGAGCAGTACTTC

d_gene: TRBD1
j_gene: TRBJ2-7
v_gene: TRBV3-1
abundance: many
CDR3aa: CASSSEGGSNEQYF
CDR3nt: TGTGCCAGCAGCTCAGAAGGGGGCTCTAACGAGCAGTACTTC

d_gene: TRBD1
j_gene: TRBJ2-1
v_gene: TRBV28
abundance: many
CDR3aa: CASSLRGLEYNEQFF
CDR3nt: TGTGCCAGCAGTTTAAGGGGGCTAGAGTACAATGAGCAGTTCTTC

d_gene: TRBD1
j_gene: TRBJ1-3
v_gene: TRBV2
abundance: NA
CDR3aa: CASSFSGTGARSGNTIYF
CDR3nt: TGTGCCAGCAGTTTCTCCGGGACAGGGGCCCGCTCTGGAAACACCATATATTTT

d_gene: TRBD1
j_gene: TRBJ2-5
v_gene: TRBV7-2
abundance: NA
CDR3aa: CASSLAGQGRETQYF
CDR3nt: TGTGCCAGCAGCTTAGCGGGACAGGGGAGGGAGACCCAGTACTTC

d_gene: TRBD2
j_gene: TRBJ2-7
v_gene: TRBV13
abundance: NA
CDR3aa: CASSSNSGNYEQYF
CDR3nt: TGTGCCAGCAGCTCCAATAGCGGGAACTACGAGCAGTACTTC

d_gene: NA
j_gene: TRBJ2-1
v_gene: TRBV12-3/TRBV12-4
abundance: many
CDR3aa: CASSQLANPYNEQFF
CDR3nt: TGTGCCAGCAGTCAACTGGCGAACCCCTACAATGAGCAGTTCTTC

d_gene: NA
j_gene: TRBJ2-7
v_gene: TRBV10-3
abundance: many
CDR3aa: CAITLLGMNEQYF
CDR3nt: TGTGCCATCACGTTGCTGGGGATGAACGAGCAGTACTTC